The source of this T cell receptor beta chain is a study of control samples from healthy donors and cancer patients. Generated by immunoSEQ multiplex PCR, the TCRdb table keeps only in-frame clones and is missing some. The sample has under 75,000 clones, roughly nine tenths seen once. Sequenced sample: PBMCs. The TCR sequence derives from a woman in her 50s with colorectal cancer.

The CDR3 is CASSLYPLGGAFF. CDR3 sequence (DNA): TGTGCCAGCAGTTTATACCCCCTCGGTGGGGCTTTCTTT. The rearrangement links TRBV28 to TRBJ1-1; D is unresolved. V lost 1 base, J lost 11 bases, and 14 bases lay in between. The germline V gene encodes CDR1 MDHEN and CDR2 SYDVKM. This CDR3 contains 13 residues. Combining the CDR3 with reference TRBV28 and TRBJ1-1 gives the whole variable domain DVKVTQSSRYLVKRTGEKVFLECVQDMDHENMFWYRQDPGLGLRLIYFSYDVKMKEKGDIPEGYSVSREKKERFSLILESASTNQTSMYLCASSLYPLGGAFFGQGTRLTVV.